The subject of this entry is one T cell receptor (beta chain). These data belong to a study of shared clonotypes between healthy human individuals. Nashville, Tennessee was home to all donors, each a Caucasian adult. TCRdb's table, derived via immunoSEQ multiplex PCR, lists solely in-frame clones and lacks some. The table shows about 980,000 clones, with approximately 80% occurring only once. CDR1 MNHEY and CDR2 SMNVEV come from the germline V gene (reference sequence). Trimming cost V 3 bases and J 2 bases, with 8 bases left between them. The CDR3 length is 15 residues. The sequence derives from a man aged 18 to 30 in good health. This chain joins TRBV27 and TRBJ2-6, with a tentative D call TRBD1 (5 bases). Sequencing was carried out using memory CD4+ T cells sorted from blood. Documented subset: CD45RA-negative fraction. The CDR3 spells CASSFRDPGANVLTF. The CDR3 bases are TGTGCCAGCAGTTTCAGGGATCCTGGGGCCAACGTCCTGACTTTC.